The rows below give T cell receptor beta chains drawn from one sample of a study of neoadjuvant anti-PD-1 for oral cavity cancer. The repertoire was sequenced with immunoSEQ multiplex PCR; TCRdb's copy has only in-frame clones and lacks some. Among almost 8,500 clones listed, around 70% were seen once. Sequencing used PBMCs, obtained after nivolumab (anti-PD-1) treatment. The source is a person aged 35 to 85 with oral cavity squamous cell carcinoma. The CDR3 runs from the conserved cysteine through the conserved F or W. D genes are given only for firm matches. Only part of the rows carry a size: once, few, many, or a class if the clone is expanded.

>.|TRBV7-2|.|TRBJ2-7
TGTGCCAGCAGCCCCGGCGGGTCCTACGAGCAGTACTTC
CASSPGGSYEQYF
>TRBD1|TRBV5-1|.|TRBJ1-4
TGCGCCAGCAGCTTGGACACAGGGGATGAAAAACTGTTTTTT
CASSLDTGDEKLFF
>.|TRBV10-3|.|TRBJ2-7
TGTGCCATCAGTGAGGGCGGGCGGCTGTCCTCCTACGAGCAGTACTTC
CAISEGGRLSSYEQYF
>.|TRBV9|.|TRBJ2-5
TGTGCCAGCAGCCCAGCCTGGGCAACCGGGGGTGTCCAGTACTTC
CASSPAWATGGVQYF
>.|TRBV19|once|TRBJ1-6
TGTGCCAGTAGTGGGGGGTGGTCACCCCTCCACTTT
CASSGGWSPLHF
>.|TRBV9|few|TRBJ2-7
TGTGCCAGCAGCGTAGAACAGGGCGGGTACGAGCAGTACTTC
CASSVEQGGYEQYF
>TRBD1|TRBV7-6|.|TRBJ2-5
TGTGCCAGCAGCCCCCGGGACAGGGGGGGGCAAGAGACCCAGTACTTC
CASSPRDRGGQETQYF
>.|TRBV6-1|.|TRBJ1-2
TGTGCCAGCAGTGAAGCAGGAGGCGAAGGGGGCTACACCTTC
CASSEAGGEGGYTF
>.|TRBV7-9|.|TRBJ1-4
TGTGCCAGCAGCTCCCTCGAGGGGTTGACTGAAAAACTGTTTTTT
CASSSLEGLTEKLFF
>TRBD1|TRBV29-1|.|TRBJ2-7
TGCAGCGCTGGCGCCGGGACAGGGGTCCACGAGCAGTACTTC
CSAGAGTGVHEQYF
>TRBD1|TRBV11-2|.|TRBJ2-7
TGTGCCAGCACGCCAGGGGGTCTCTCCGAGCAGTACTTC
CASTPGGLSEQYF
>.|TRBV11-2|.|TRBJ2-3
TGTGCCAGCAGCTTAGATTGGGTAGGGTTGGGAACAGATACGCAGTATTTT
CASSLDWVGLGTDTQYF
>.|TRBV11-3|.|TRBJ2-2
TGTGCCAGCAGCATAGATGGGGAAACCGGGGAGCTGTTTTTT
CASSIDGETGELFF
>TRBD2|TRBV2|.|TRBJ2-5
TGTGCCAGCAGTGATTTTAGCGGGGGGACACGAGAGACCCAGTACTTC
CASSDFSGGTRETQYF
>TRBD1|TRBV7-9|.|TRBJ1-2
TGTGCCAGCAGCTCCGGGACAGTCTACTATGGCTACACCTTC
CASSSGTVYYGYTF
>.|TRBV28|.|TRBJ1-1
TGTGCCAGCAGTTTGAGGGGGAACTTAGGTTCCCCTGAAGCTTTCTTT
CASSLRGNLGSPEAFF
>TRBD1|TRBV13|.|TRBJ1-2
TGTGCCAGCAGCGCTGGACAGGGGGCCCGCGATGGCTACACCTTC
CASSAGQGARDGYTF
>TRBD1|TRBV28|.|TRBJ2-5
TGTGCCAGCTCGAGGTTGAAGGGACAGGGGTGGGAGACCCAGTACTTC
CASSRLKGQGWETQYF
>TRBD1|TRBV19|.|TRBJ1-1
TGTGCCAGTACGCCGACAGGGGGTTCCACTGAAGCTTTCTTT
CASTPTGGSTEAFF
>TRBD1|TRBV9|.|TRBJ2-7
TGTGCCAGCAGCGTAGGGGACAGTCACTACGAGCAGTACTTC
CASSVGDSHYEQYF
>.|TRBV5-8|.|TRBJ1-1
TGTGCCAGCAGCCTCACAGACGGACTCGTGATGGAAGCTTTCTTT
CASSLTDGLVMEAFF
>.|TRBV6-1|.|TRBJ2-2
TGTGCCAGCAGTGATGATCTCAAGCTGACTTTCCCGAACACCGGGGAGCTGTTTTTT
CASSDDLKLTFPNTGELFF
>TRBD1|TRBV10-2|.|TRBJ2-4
TGCGCCAGCACATTAGGACAGGGAACCAAAAACATTCAGTACTTC
CASTLGQGTKNIQYF
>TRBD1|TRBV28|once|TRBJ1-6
TGTGCCAGCAGTTTGGGGACAGGGAATTCACCCCTCCACTTT
CASSLGTGNSPLHF
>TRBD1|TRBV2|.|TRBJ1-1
TGTGCCAGCAATAGGAGACAGGGGCGGGACACTGAAGCTTTCTTT
CASNRRQGRDTEAFF
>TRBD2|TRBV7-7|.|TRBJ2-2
TGTGCCAGCAGCCCTTTCGCGTTGCGGGGGGGCGCCGGGGAGCTGTTTTTT
CASSPFALRGGAGELFF
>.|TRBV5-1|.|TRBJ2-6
TGCGCCAGCAGCAGGACAAGGGGACGCTCTGGGGCCAACGTCCTGACTTTC
CASSRTRGRSGANVLTF
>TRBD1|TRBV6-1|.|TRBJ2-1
TGTGCCATCGACAGGGGGAGCTCCTACAATGAGCAGTTCTTC
CAIDRGSSYNEQFF
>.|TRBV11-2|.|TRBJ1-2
TGTGCCAGCAGCTTTTCCGGAGACTATGGCTACACCTTC
CASSFSGDYGYTF
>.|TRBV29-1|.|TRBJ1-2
TGCAGCGTTGGAAACAGGGACGGGGGCTACACCTTC
CSVGNRDGGYTF
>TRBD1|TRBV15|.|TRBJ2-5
TGTGCCACCAGCACCCGACAGGGCCAAGAGACCCAGTACTTC
CATSTRQGQETQYF
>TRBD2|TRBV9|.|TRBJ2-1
TGTGCCAGCAGCGTAGTCCCCAGGGCTAGGGGACTAGCGGGTTACAATGAGCAGTTCTTC
CASSVVPRARGLAGYNEQFF
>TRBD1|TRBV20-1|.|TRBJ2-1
TGCAGTGCTGAGGGGGCGAATGAGCAGTTCTTC
CSAEGANEQFF
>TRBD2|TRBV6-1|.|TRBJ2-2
TGTGCCAGCAAGACGGGGGGGTCTCACACCGGGGAGCTGTTTTTT
CASKTGGSHTGELFF
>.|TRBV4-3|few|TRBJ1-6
TGCGCCAGCAGCCAAGGGAGATCGCACCTCCACTTT
CASSQGRSHLHF
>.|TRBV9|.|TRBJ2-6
TGTGCCAGCAGCGTAGCGGGCAGGGCCTCTGGGGCCAACGTCCTGACTTTC
CASSVAGRASGANVLTF
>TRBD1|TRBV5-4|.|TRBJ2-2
TGTGCCAGCAGTTCTGGACAGGGAATAACAAACACCGGGGAGCTGTTTTTT
CASSSGQGITNTGELFF
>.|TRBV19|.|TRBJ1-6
TGTGCCAGTAGTAACAGGGAAAATAATTCACCCCTCCACTTT
CASSNRENNSPLHF
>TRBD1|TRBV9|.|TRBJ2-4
TGTGCCAGCAGCGGACAGGGAGCCCAAAACATTCAGTACTTC
CASSGQGAQNIQYF
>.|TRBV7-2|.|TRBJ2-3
TGTGCCAGCAGCTTAGGGCTTACTACAGATACGCAGTATTTT
CASSLGLTTDTQYF
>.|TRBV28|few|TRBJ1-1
TGTGCCAGCAGGGGTATCCATTTGACTGAAGCTTTCTTT
CASRGIHLTEAFF
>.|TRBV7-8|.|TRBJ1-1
TGTGCCAGCAGCCCCCAGGCACTAAACACTGAAGCTTTCTTT
CASSPQALNTEAFF
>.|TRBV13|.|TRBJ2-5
TGTGCCAGCAGCCCCGTAGGAGGGGCGGAAGAGACCCAGTACTTC
CASSPVGGAEETQYF
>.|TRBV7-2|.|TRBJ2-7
TGTGCCAGCAGCTTAGGACCCGTTCGGGGCGAGCAGTACTTC
CASSLGPVRGEQYF
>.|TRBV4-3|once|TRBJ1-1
TGCGCCAGCAGCCAAGACTGGGACGGTAACACTGAAGCTTTCTTT
CASSQDWDGNTEAFF
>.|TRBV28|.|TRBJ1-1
TGTGCCAGCAGTTTCGGGGTCCAGTCACTTAATGAGGGGAACACTGAAGCTTTCTTT
CASSFGVQSLNEGNTEAFF
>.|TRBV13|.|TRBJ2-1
TGTGCCAGCAGCCTGAGACGGGGGACCGACAATGAGCAGTTCTTC
CASSLRRGTDNEQFF
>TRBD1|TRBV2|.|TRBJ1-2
TGTGCCAGCAGTGAATTGGACAGGGAGGGCGATGGCTACACCTTC
CASSELDREGDGYTF
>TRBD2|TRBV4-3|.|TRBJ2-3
TGCGCCAGCAGCCCGAATGCCGGGACTACTCACACAGATACGCAGTATTTT
CASSPNAGTTHTDTQYF
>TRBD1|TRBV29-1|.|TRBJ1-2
TGCAGCGTTAGACAGGGCCGTGCCAATGGCTACACCTTC
CSVRQGRANGYTF
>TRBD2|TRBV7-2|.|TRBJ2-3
TGTGCCAGCAGCTCAAGGGCTAGCGGCCTCACAGATACGCAGTATTTT
CASSSRASGLTDTQYF
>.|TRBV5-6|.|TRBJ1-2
TGTGCCAGCAGCCGCCTCGACAGCTATAACTATGGCTACACCTTC
CASSRLDSYNYGYTF
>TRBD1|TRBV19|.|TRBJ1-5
TGTGCCAGTCAAGGCCCGACAGGGTATAGCAATCAGCCCCAGCATTTT
CASQGPTGYSNQPQHF
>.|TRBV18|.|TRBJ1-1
TGTGCCAGCTCACAGGGGTCAGACACTGAAGCTTTCTTT
CASSQGSDTEAFF
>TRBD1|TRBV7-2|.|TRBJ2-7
TGTGCCAGCAGCTTAGATGGGGGACAGGGGCGAGAGCAGTACTTC
CASSLDGGQGREQYF